The 24 T cell receptor beta chains reported below all come from one sample, sequenced in a study of control samples from healthy donors and cancer patients (TCRdb year 2020). Library construction relied on the immunoSEQ multiplex PCR assay. This immuneACCESS table, as held by TCRdb, lists in-frame sequences with V and J called but not all clones. Of the missing ones, under half trace to an unresolved V gene in checked studies; the others have no known cause. This sample is represented by fewer than 90,000 clones; around 95% of them were singletons. The ten largest clonotypes hold 6% to 8% of the sample. Material for sequencing was blood. These receptors all come from a woman in her thirties or forties in good health.

The chain joins TRBV5-1 to TRBJ2-2, with D perhaps being TRBD1 or TRBD2 (6 bases each). Trimming took off 0 bases at V and 0 bases at J, with 9 bases between the two ends. The CDR3 is 16 residues long. CDR1 and CDR2 from the germline V gene are SGHRS and YFSETQ. The CDR3 nucleotides are TGCGCCAGCAGCTTGGCGGGGGCCTCGAACACCGGGGAGCTGTTTTTT. Protein: CASSLAGASNTGELFF.

J is TRBJ1-4 and V is TRBV30, with D perhaps TRBD1 (5 bases). Looked up from germline, CDR1 is GTSNPN and CDR2 is SVGIG (reference sequence). Trimming removed 2 bases at V and 6 bases at J, with 16 bases between. The CDR3 sequence is 15 residues long. This CDR3 is CAWSIPGRGDEKLFF. CDR3 sequence (DNA): TGTGCCTGGAGTATTCCAGGGAGAGGTGATGAAAAACTGTTTTTT.

This clone appeared a single time. The chain couples TRBV7-3 to TRBJ2-5, with D unresolved. Germline-derived CDR1 and CDR2 are SGHTA and FQGTGA. V was cut by 3 bases and J by 1 base, with 6 bases left in between. This CDR3 is 13 amino acids long. The CDR3 spells CASSLGRQETQYF. The CDR3 nucleotides read TGTGCCAGCAGCTTGGGCCGCCAAGAGACCCAGTACTTC.

V is TRBV7-6 and J is TRBJ2-7; 9 bases line up with TRBD1. Germline V gene data show CDR1 as SGHVS and CDR2 as FNYEAQ. The CDR3 length is 16 residues. V dropped 1 base and J dropped 1; count of bases not matched to a gene: 5. The CDR3 bases are TGTGCCAGCAGCTTAGTCGGCGGACAGGGGTCCTACGAGCAGTACTTC. Translation: CASSLVGGQGSYEQYF.

This clone has a single count. V and J are TRBV10-3 and TRBJ1-1, with D unresolved. This CDR3 comprises 14 residues. From germline, CDR1 is ENHRY and CDR2 SYGVKD. V gave up 5 bases and J gave up 1 base, with 11 bases separating them. The CDR3 reads CAISQEGANTEAFF. The CDR3 DNA sequence: TGTGCCATCAGTCAGGAGGGCGCGAACACTGAAGCTTTCTTT.

The chain carries TRBV4-1 and TRBJ2-1; TRBD1 matches 7 bases. The ends lost 4 bases at V and 11 bases at J; junction bases unmatched: 20. CDR1 and CDR2 (germline): MGHRA, YSYEKL. This CDR3 has 17 amino acids. As DNA, the CDR3 is TGCGCCAGCAGCCCCCACCCTTCGGGACAGCATTTATGGCAGCAGTTCTTC. Residues: CASSPHPSGQHLWQQFF.

CDR3 nucleotide sequence: TGTGCCAGCAGCCCGATAGAACATCCCGCGTGGGAGCAGTACTTC. Its translation: CASSPIEHPAWEQYF. This chain connects TRBV7-2 to TRBJ2-7; D is unclear. V was clipped by 5 bases and J by 7 bases, with 21 bases between them. Germline lookup yields CDR1 SGHTA and CDR2 FQGNSA. CDR3 length: 15 residues.

This clone was detected only once. J is TRBJ2-5 and V is TRBV30; possibly TRBD1 or TRBD2 for D (6 bases each). The CDR3 is 12 residues long. V gave up 4 bases and J gave up 4 bases, with 10 bases separating them. Germline values: CDR1 GTSNPN, CDR2 SVGIG (reference sequence). The CDR3 protein is CAWNRGPETQYF. The CDR3 nucleotides read TGTGCCTGGAACCGGGGGCCAGAGACCCAGTACTTC.

The chain is built from TRBV5-1 and TRBJ2-5; 11 nucleotides align to TRBD2. This CDR3 comprises 15 residues. The germline CDR1 and CDR2 sequences are SGHRS and YFSETQ. The junction had 8 bases not matched to a gene; V was cut back by 5 bases and J by 5 bases. CDR3 coding DNA: TGCGCCAGCAGTTCCGGGACTAGCGGCGGGGAGACCCAGTACTTC. Protein: CASSSGTSGGETQYF.

V is TRBV7-8 and J is TRBJ2-1; unclear D gene. The V end lost 2 bases, the J end lost 6 bases, and 17 bases lay between the germline ends. Looked up from germline, CDR1 is SGHVS and CDR2 is FQNEAQ. This CDR3 is 16 amino acids long. The CDR3 loop reads CASSLLISQILNEQFF. CDR3 DNA sequence: TGTGCCAGCAGCTTATTGATTAGCCAGATACTCAATGAGCAGTTCTTC.

The chain is built from TRBV5-1 and TRBJ2-3; D tentatively fits TRBD1 or TRBD2 (5 bases each). Germline V CDR1 and CDR2: SGHRS, YFSETQ. V was clipped by 7 bases and J by 3 bases, with 21 bases between them. The CDR3 totals 16 residues. This CDR3 is CASRGGSLAGTDTQYF. The CDR3, as DNA: TGCGCCAGCCGGGGCGGCTCTCTCGCCGGAACAGATACGCAGTATTTT.

The chain has TRBV6-5 and TRBJ1-2; the D gene is possibly TRBD1 (6 bases). Trimming left V 7 bases short and J 5 bases short, with 20 bases between. This CDR3 region has 15 residues. Germline V lookup: CDR1 MNHEY, CDR2 SVGAGI. The DNA for the CDR3 is TGTGCCAGCATGGCGGGACACCTCTTTTCTTATGGCTACACCTTC. Translation gives CASMAGHLFSYGYTF.

The chain uses TRBV9 and TRBJ2-3; 9 bases are a match to TRBD2. Unmatched junction bases numbered 8, after V lost 0 bases and J lost 6 bases. The CDR3 is 16 residues long. Germline V gene sequence: CDR1 SGDLS, CDR2 YYNGEE. The CDR3 sequence is CASSVAAGGPSDTQYF. The DNA of the CDR3 is TGTGCCAGCAGCGTAGCGGCGGGGGGGCCGTCGGATACGCAGTATTTT.

This chain connects TRBV9 to TRBJ1-6; D is ambiguous. Trimming pared 0 bases from V and 8 bases from J, leaving 12 bases between. The CDR3 contains 15 residues. Germline-derived CDR1 and CDR2 are SGDLS and YYNGEE. The CDR3 loop is CASSVAPSKDSPLHF. The CDR3, as DNA: TGTGCCAGCAGCGTAGCCCCTTCCAAGGATTCACCCCTCCACTTT.

CDR3 sequence: CASRQGADNEQFF. In DNA, the CDR3 is TGTGCCAGTCGACAGGGTGCAGACAATGAGCAGTTCTTC. The V gene is TRBV7-9, the J gene TRBJ2-1; 7 nucleotides match TRBD1. CDR1 SEHNR and CDR2 FQNEAQ come from the germline V gene (reference sequence). The CDR3 runs to 13 residues. Unmatched junction bases numbered 7, after V lost 9 bases and J lost 5 bases.

The chain uses TRBV19 and TRBJ2-7, with 9 bases matching TRBD2. The CDR3 runs 15 residues. In germline, CDR1 is LNHDA, CDR2 SQIVND (reference sequence). Trimming took 1 base from V and 6 from J; bases not matched to a gene: 7. The CDR3: CASSIVGGRAREQYF. The CDR3 bases are TGTGCCAGTAGTATAGTCGGCGGGAGGGCCCGCGAGCAGTACTTC.

This clone was picked up one time. The chain links TRBV6-5 to TRBJ2-3; TRBD2 matches 7 bases. V shed 0 bases, J shed 5 bases, and the junction held 5 bases outside the gene matches. From germline, CDR1 is MNHEY and CDR2 SVGAGI. The CDR3 has 15 amino acids. Here the CDR3 DNA reads TGTGCCAGCAGTTACTCCCCTAGCGGTAGAGATACGCAGTATTTT. Amino acids: CASSYSPSGRDTQYF.

The CDR3 sequence: CASSHIIGDEKLFF. CDR3 sequence (DNA): TGTGCCAGCAGTCACATTATAGGGGATGAAAAACTGTTTTTT. The gene calls are TRBV6-5 and TRBJ1-4; D perhaps matches TRBD1 (5 bases). This CDR3 contains 14 residues. Between the trimmed V and J ends, which lost 5 bases and 6 bases, there was a span of 13 bases. CDR1 MNHEY and CDR2 SVGAGI come from the germline V gene.

The chain uses TRBV2 and TRBJ1-3, with D unclear. The ends were cut back, 8 bases at V and 0 bases at J, with 14 bases in the middle. CDR1 and CDR2 (germline): SNHLY, FYNNEI. This CDR3 has 15 residues. The CDR3 region has the DNA TGTGCCAGCTCAGAAATAGAGGGCTCTGGAAACACCATATATTTT. Amino acids: CASSEIEGSGNTIYF.

The count of this clone is one. This rearrangement joins TRBV28 to TRBJ1-1; 8 bases are a match to TRBD1. Germline V gene data show CDR1 as MDHEN and CDR2 as SYDVKM. This CDR3 has 16 amino acids. The junction had 6 bases not matched to a gene; V was cut back by 2 bases and J by 1 base. The DNA of the CDR3 is TGTGCCAGCAGTTTAGAGGGGCAGGGGGCGAACACTGAAGCTTTCTTT. It is translated as CASSLEGQGANTEAFF.

This chain connects TRBV5-1 to TRBJ2-1; TRBD2 agrees at 10 bases. This CDR3 has 14 residues. The ends lost 1 base at V and 5 bases at J; junction bases unmatched: 0. Germline V gene lookup returns CDR1 SGHRS and CDR2 YFSETQ. The CDR3 DNA reads as TGCGCCAGCAGCTTGACTAGCGGGAACAATGAGCAGTTCTTC. Residues: CASSLTSGNNEQFF. The full variable domain, in which reference TRBV5-1 and TRBJ2-1 provide the parts outside the CDR3, is KAGVTQTPRYLIKTRGQQVTLSCSPISGHRSVSWYQQTPGQGLQFLFEYFSETQRNKGNFPGRFSGRQFSNSRSEMNVSTLELGDSALYLCASSLTSGNNEQFFGPGTRLTVL.

The J gene is TRBJ2-1, the V gene TRBV7-2, with TRBD2 identical over 7 bases. The CDR3 is 15 residues long. Trimming removed 5 bases from V and 0 bases from J; junction bases left unmatched: 4. Per germline, CDR1 SGHTA and CDR2 FQGNSA. Written as DNA, the CDR3 is TGTGCCAGCAGCCCCACGGGGGGCTCCTACAATGAGCAGTTCTTC. This gives the protein CASSPTGGSYNEQFF.

V is TRBV9 and J is TRBJ2-7; D unresolved. Deletions cut 0 bases from V and 4 bases from J, with 14 bases between. CDR3 length: 15 amino acids. CDR1 and CDR2 from the germline V gene are SGDLS and YYNGEE. The CDR3 coding sequence is TGTGCCAGCAGCGTAGCGTGGACCCCAAAGTACGAGCAGTACTTC. As protein: CASSVAWTPKYEQYF.

This clone has a handful of counts. DNA of the CDR3: TGTGCCAGCAGCCCGGGTAGCTCTGGAAACACCATATATTTT. Its protein is CASSPGSSGNTIYF. The J gene is TRBJ1-3, the V gene TRBV5-4; D remains ambiguous. Germline V gene lookup returns CDR1 SGHNT and CDR2 YYREEE (reference sequence). V lost 4 bases to trimming and J lost 0 bases, with 8 bases between them. This CDR3 comprises 14 residues.